Listed here are 25 T cell receptor beta chains from one sample, sequenced in a study of blood T cell repertoires in COVID-19. Some clones are missing from TCRdb's copy, which holds only in-frame ones; the method was immunoSEQ multiplex PCR. The table lists fewer than 45,000 clones, 70% to 85% of them singletons. Sequenced sample: peripheral blood. These receptors all come from a woman aged 80 or over with acute or convalescent COVID-19.

The gene calls are TRBV12-3 or TRBV12-4 and TRBJ1-2; no clear D gene. V was shortened by 6 bases and J by 7 bases, with 12 bases between the two germline ends. CDR3 length: 12 residues. CDR3 DNA sequence: TGTGCCAGCAGCTGGAGGGAAAGTGGCTACACCTTC. This codes for CASSWRESGYTF.

V usage is TRBV11-2 and J usage is TRBJ1-3; possibly TRBD1 for D (6 bases). Deletions cut 5 bases from V and 0 bases from J, with 14 bases between. CDR3 length equals 16 residues. Germline-derived CDR1 and CDR2 are SGHAT and FQNNGV. CDR3 DNA sequence: TGTGCCAGCAGCCGAGGACAGTCGAGCTCTGGAAACACCATATATTTT. Amino acids: CASSRGQSSSGNTIYF.

This chain links TRBV28 with TRBJ2-7; 8 nucleotides align to TRBD2. CDR3 length equals 14 residues. The V segment lost 7 bases and the J segment 2 bases; nucleotides outside the gene matches: 7. Germline lookup yields CDR1 MDHEN and CDR2 SYDVKM. CDR3 region: CASTYPGLAYEQYF. The CDR3 nucleotides are TGTGCCAGCACCTACCCGGGACTAGCCTACGAGCAGTACTTC.

The rearrangement joins TRBV7-7 to TRBJ2-1, with TRBD2 as a possible D gene (6 bases). Trimming took 5 bases from V and 2 from J, leaving 16 bases between them. Germline V gives CDR1 SSHAT, CDR2 FNYEAQ (reference sequence). The CDR3 runs 16 residues. The CDR3 DNA is TGTGCCAGCAGCCCCCTAACGCGGGGCCCCTACAATGAGCAGTTCTTC. Amino acids: CASSPLTRGPYNEQFF.

The chain couples TRBV28 to TRBJ2-7; no firm D call. CDR1 and CDR2 from the germline V gene are MDHEN and SYDVKM. The CDR3 runs to 13 residues. V was trimmed by 4 bases and J by 4 bases, leaving 11 bases between them. The CDR3 sequence is CASSYQVGYEQYF. In nucleotides, the CDR3 is TGTGCCAGCAGTTACCAGGTGGGTTACGAGCAGTACTTC.

V and J are TRBV5-5 and TRBJ2-7; D is unresolved. V lost 0 bases and J lost 0, with 10 bases in between. This CDR3 spans 15 amino acids. CDR1 is SGHKS and CDR2 is YYEKEE in the germline V gene (reference sequence). Here the CDR3 DNA reads TGTGCCAGCAGCTTGGAAATGCTTAGCTCCTACGAGCAGTACTTC. Translating gives CASSLEMLSSYEQYF. Combining the CDR3 with reference TRBV5-5 and TRBJ2-7 gives the whole variable domain DAGVTQSPTHLIKTRGQQVTLRCSPISGHKSVSWYQQVLGQGPQFIFQYYEKEERGRGNFPDRFSARQFPNYSSELNVNALLLGDSALYLCASSLEMLSSYEQYFGPGTRLTVT.

The J gene is TRBJ1-3, the V gene TRBV6-5; TRBD1 might be the D (6 bases). The ends were cut back, 8 bases at V and 0 bases at J, with 14 bases in the middle. The CDR3 sequence is 15 residues long. From germline, CDR1 is MNHEY and CDR2 SVGAGI. The CDR3: CASERGGISGNTIYF. In DNA form, the CDR3 reads TGTGCCAGCGAAAGGGGGGGGATCTCTGGAAACACCATATATTTT.

V gene TRBV19 combines with J gene TRBJ2-5; TRBD2 matches 10 bases. CDR3 length: 16 residues. Trimming at V came to 4 bases and at J to 0 bases, leaving 5 bases not matched to a gene. CDR1 is LNHDA, CDR2 SQIVND, per germline (reference sequence). The CDR3 bases are TGTGCCAGTAGTACCCGGACTAGCGGCAACCAAGAGACCCAGTACTTC. Protein sequence: CASSTRTSGNQETQYF.

The J gene is TRBJ2-3, the V gene TRBV2, with TRBD1 matching over 7 bases. From germline, CDR1 is SNHLY and CDR2 FYNNEI. The CDR3 spans 13 residues. V dropped 10 bases and J dropped 3; count of bases not matched to a gene: 7. The CDR3 spells CANRQGSTDTQYF. In nucleotides, the CDR3 is TGTGCCAACAGACAGGGTAGTACAGATACGCAGTATTTT.

This chain joins TRBV15 and TRBJ2-7, with D perhaps matching TRBD2 (5 bases). This CDR3 has 15 amino acids. The V end was cut by 3 bases, the J end by 0 bases, with 12 bases between. CDR1 and CDR2 from the germline V gene are LNHNV and YYDKDF (reference sequence). The CDR3 region is CATSRELDNSYEQYF. CDR3 DNA sequence: TGTGCCACCAGCAGGGAACTAGACAACTCCTACGAGCAGTACTTC.

The count of this clone is one. V usage is TRBV20-1 and J usage is TRBJ1-1; D gene unclear. The CDR3 is made up of 11 amino acids. Trimming removed 5 bases from V and 8 bases from J, with 12 bases in between. The germline CDR1 and CDR2 sequences are DFQATT and SNEGSKA (reference sequence). The CDR3 region is CSAPLNSEAFF. The CDR3 DNA reads as TGCAGTGCTCCCCTAAATAGCGAAGCTTTCTTT.

This chain uses TRBV18 with TRBJ2-5, with 8 bases matching TRBD2. The trim removed 6 bases at V and 5 bases at J, leaving 8 bases unmatched. The germline V gene has CDR1 KGHSH and CDR2 LQKENI. CDR3 size: 14 residues. The CDR3 nucleotides are TGTGCCAGCTCCACAAGCGGGAGTCGCGAGACCCAGTACTTC. It translates to CASSTSGSRETQYF. Filled out from reference TRBV18 and TRBJ2-5, the complete variable domain reads NAGVMQNPRHLVRRRGQEARLRCSPMKGHSHVYWYRQLPEEGLKFMVYLQKENIIDESGMPKERFSAEFPKEGPSILRIQQVVRGDSAAYFCASSTSGSRETQYFGPGTRLLVL.

This sequence joins TRBV15 and TRBJ1-2; TRBD1 matches at 8 bases. CDR1 and CDR2 from the germline V gene are LNHNV and YYDKDF (reference sequence). J gave up 8 bases and V 0 bases, and 8 bases lay outside the gene matches. The CDR3 is 15 amino acids. CDR3 sequence (DNA): TGTGCCACCAGCAGAGAGCAGACAGGGGCGTACGGCTACACCTTC. Translation: CATSREQTGAYGYTF.

This chain connects TRBV7-2 to TRBJ2-5; D may be TRBD1 (5 bases). Germline V CDR1 and CDR2: SGHTA, FQGNSA. The CDR3 loop spans 15 amino acids. Trimming took 0 bases from V and 2 from J, leaving 10 bases between them. The CDR3 DNA reads TGTGCCAGCAGCTTAGCCGGACAAGGTCAAGAGACCCAGTACTTC. This gives the protein CASSLAGQGQETQYF.

The chain carries TRBV10-3 and TRBJ1-1; 9 positions agree with TRBD1. Germline values: CDR1 ENHRY, CDR2 SYGVKD. This CDR3 spans 15 amino acids. CDR3 sequence: CVTWSDRGSGTEAFF. The CDR3 nucleotides are TGTGTCACTTGGTCTGACAGGGGGTCGGGCACTGAAGCTTTCTTT.

The V call is TRBV6-5, the J call TRBJ2-3; D ambiguous. V lost 9 bases and J lost 4, with 11 bases in between. This CDR3 is 12 amino acids long. CDR1 MNHEY and CDR2 SVGAGI come from the germline V gene. For the CDR3, the DNA is TGTGCCAGTTCAAGTCAGGCAGATACGCAGTATTTT. Its translation is CASSSQADTQYF.

The gene calls are TRBV19 and TRBJ2-1; 14 nucleotides match TRBD2. With V trimmed by 4 bases and J by 4 bases, 6 bases remained unmatched. CDR1 and CDR2 (germline): LNHDA, SQIVND (reference sequence). This CDR3 spans 17 amino acids. Written as DNA, the CDR3 is TGTGCCAGTAGTAAAGGGACTAGCGGGAGTAGGTACAATGAGCAGTTCTTC. The encoded protein is CASSKGTSGSRYNEQFF.

V gene TRBV5-1 combines with J gene TRBJ2-1; 8 bases are shared with TRBD2. Looked up from germline, CDR1 is SGHRS and CDR2 is YFSETQ. V trimming: 0 bases; J trimming: 7 bases; junction bases outside the gene matches: 12. The CDR3 has 17 residues. In DNA form, the CDR3 reads TGCGCCAGCAGCTTGGTCTGGAGCAAGCGGGAGTTGAATGAGCAGTTCTTC. Protein: CASSLVWSKRELNEQFF.

This chain connects TRBV7-2 to TRBJ2-7; 14 bases are a match to TRBD2. The CDR3 spans 15 residues. Germline lookup yields CDR1 SGHTA and CDR2 FQGNSA. With V trimmed by 4 bases and J by 5 bases, 4 bases remained unmatched. This CDR3 reads CASSSGLAGGNEQYF. CDR3 DNA: TGTGCCAGCAGCTCCGGACTAGCGGGAGGCAACGAGCAGTACTTC.

The rearrangement uses TRBV3-1 (or the pseudogene TRBV3-2) and TRBJ2-7; D not certain. Per the germline V gene, CDR1 is LGHDT and CDR2 is YNNKEL (reference sequence). The CDR3 covers 12 residues. Deletions cut 1 base from V and 4 bases from J, with 5 bases between. The CDR3 DNA follows: TGTGCCAGCAGCCAAGCTGCGTACGAGCAGTACTTC. Translating it yields CASSQAAYEQYF.

In its sample, this clone was seen once. The chain combines TRBV6-4 with TRBJ2-1; possible D gene TRBD2, 6 bases. Germline CDR1 is MRHNA and CDR2 is SNTAGT. With 6 bases removed from V and 8 bases from J, the gap between germline ends came to 17 bases. The CDR3 has 14 residues. Written as DNA, the CDR3 is TGTGCCAGCAGCCGTACTAGCATCGGCGATGAGCAGTTCTTC. This translates into CASSRTSIGDEQFF.

This clone was recorded a few times. V and J are TRBV30 and TRBJ2-2; 8 nucleotides agree with TRBD1. The CDR3 runs 14 residues. Germline V CDR1 and CDR2: GTSNPN, SVGIG (reference sequence). Trimming cost V 1 base and J 4 bases; bases outside gene matches: 2. As DNA, the CDR3 is TGTGCCTGGAGTGGGACAGGGACCACCGGGGAGCTGTTTTTT. This sequence encodes CAWSGTGTTGELFF.

The chain couples TRBV5-1 to TRBJ2-7; possibly TRBD2 for D (5 bases). Germline loops: CDR1 SGHRS, CDR2 YFSETQ. This CDR3 is 14 amino acids long. With 4 bases removed from V and 4 bases from J, the gap between germline ends came to 15 bases. The CDR3 protein is CASSVKGAEYEQYF. CDR3 nucleotide sequence: TGCGCCAGCAGCGTCAAGGGAGCCGAATACGAGCAGTACTTC.

The J gene is TRBJ2-1, the V gene TRBV27, with 10 bases aligning to TRBD2. This CDR3 has 16 residues. Germline-derived CDR1 and CDR2 are MNHEY and SMNVEV (reference sequence). V gave up 0 bases and J gave up 9 bases; unmatched junction bases: 8. CDR3 in amino acids: CASSLSIPSGRGEQFF. The CDR3 coding sequence is TGTGCCAGCAGTTTATCGATTCCTAGCGGGAGAGGTGAGCAGTTCTTC.

V and J are TRBV2 and TRBJ2-2; D not certain. CDR3 size: 13 residues. V gave up 4 bases and J gave up 6 bases, with 9 bases separating them. Germline CDR1 is SNHLY and CDR2 is FYNNEI. The CDR3 region is CASSVGAAGELFF. For the CDR3, the DNA is TGTGCCAGCAGTGTTGGAGCAGCCGGGGAGCTGTTTTTT.